The entry below gives a single T cell receptor (beta chain) sequence along with its context. Its antigen remains unknown. This sample is part of a study of vaccination and CD4 T cells after COVID-19. Study-level background: Nasal swab PCR detected SARS-CoV-2 in convalescent patients, who comprised some 10 mild cases and one severe case. Sampling that followed vaccination took place a median 72 days after dose two, within a range of 14 to 241.

General study points: Post-infection sampling omitted early timepoints and covered relatively few convalescent patients.

The time point: late sampling 161 to 241 days after vaccination in a few convalescent patients. Specified treatment: approximately nine-day PBMC culture with coronavirus spike peptide pools or control peptides (ViraFEST assay). T cells were expanded with peptide pools, and expanded clonotypes were identified by TCR sequencing. The CDR3 consists of 15 residues. From germline, CDR1 is MNHNS and CDR2 SASEGT. J gave up 3 bases and V 6 bases, and 11 bases lay outside the gene matches. Sequenced with the Oncomine TCR Beta short-read assay was DNA taken from cultured CD4+ T cells. TCRdb ran MiXCR on the PCR reads and lists one entry per CDR3 protein. The sample carries approximately 23,000 distinct CDR3 sequences, more than 35% recorded once.

Sequenced here: CD4+ T cells from blood, cultured in vitro, sampled about 7 months after SARS-CoV-2 vaccination. The rearrangement joins TRBV6-1 to TRBJ2-7; 7 nucleotides align to TRBD2. The TCR sequence derives from a human donor who had recovered from COVID-19. CDR3 sequence: CASRPPMGGGYEQYF. CDR3 sequence (DNA): TGTGCCAGCAGGCCACCTATGGGCGGGGGCTACGAGCAGTACTTC.